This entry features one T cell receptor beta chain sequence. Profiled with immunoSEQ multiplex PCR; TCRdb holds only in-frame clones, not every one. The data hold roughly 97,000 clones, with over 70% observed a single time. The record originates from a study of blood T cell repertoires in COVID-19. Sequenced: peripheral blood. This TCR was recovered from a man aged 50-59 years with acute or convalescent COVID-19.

The CDR3 here is CASTFYGGSTGEQYF. The CDR3 DNA is TGCGCCAGCACATTCTACGGCGGGAGTACGGGCGAGCAGTACTTC. The V call is TRBV5-1, the J call TRBJ2-7; 7 positions match TRBD2. V trimming: 6 bases; J trimming: 6 bases; junction bases outside the gene matches: 15. Germline V gene lookup returns CDR1 SGHRS and CDR2 YFSETQ. The CDR3 is made up of 15 amino acids.